Each of the 22 T cell receptor beta chains below was sequenced from the same sample in a study of T-cell reconstitution after alpha-beta-depleted transplantation in children. Unique molecular identifiers were incorporated into the prepared TCRbeta library. MiXCR was run by TCRdb on the PCR reads, yielding one entry per CDR3 protein. The profile shows around 580,000 distinct CDR3 sequences, roughly 30% of them singletons. The material was PBMCs, obtained before TCRalphabeta/CD19-depleted stem cell transplant. The receptors were sampled from a boy under three years old with Wiskott-Aldrich syndrome, due to receive a stem cell transplant.

This clonotype has a handful of counts. The rearrangement joins TRBV12-3 or TRBV12-4 to TRBJ2-5; D may correspond to TRBD1 or TRBD2 (6 bases each). The V end was cut by 2 bases, the J end by 2 bases, with 15 bases between. This CDR3 has 16 residues. The CDR3 here is CASSLKGGKVQETQYF. CDR3 in DNA: TGTGCCAGCAGTTTAAAGGGGGGTAAGGTACAAGAGACCCAGTACTTC.

This chain connects TRBV12-3 or TRBV12-4 to TRBJ2-1; D uncertain. Trimming took 8 bases from V and 9 from J, leaving 20 bases between them. This CDR3 has 14 amino acids. The CDR3 region has the DNA TGTGCCAGCCGGGTCCAGTTGGCATATGGTGAGCAGTTCTTC. This codes for CASRVQLAYGEQFF.

CDR3 DNA: TGTGCCAGCAGTTTGAGAATCACAGGGTCACAAGGAAACACCATATATTTT. Protein product: CASSLRITGSQGNTIYF. The gene calls are TRBV6-5 and TRBJ1-3, with a tentative D call TRBD1 (6 bases). From germline, CDR1 is MNHEY and CDR2 SVGAGI. Trimming left V 4 bases short and J 4 bases short, with 20 bases between. CDR3 length: 17 amino acids.

The chain combines TRBV4-1 with TRBJ2-1; no definite D call. The CDR3 loop spans 14 amino acids. From germline, CDR1 is MGHRA and CDR2 YSYEKL. Trimming left V 5 bases short and J 3 bases short, with 11 bases between. CDR3 loop: CASSFQLNYNEQFF. The CDR3 nucleotides read TGCGCCAGCAGCTTTCAATTGAACTACAATGAGCAGTTCTTC.

The gene calls are TRBV5-1 and TRBJ2-4, with D unresolved. Trimming stripped 5 bases from V and 0 bases from J, with 6 bases between. Germline CDR1 reads SGHRS; CDR2 reads YFSETQ. CDR3 length: 13 amino acids. CDR3 region: CASRPTAKNIQYF. DNA of the CDR3: TGCGCCAGCAGGCCCACAGCCAAAAACATTCAGTACTTC.

This clonotype was detected ten times or more. The chain employs TRBV5-1 and TRBJ1-5, with D uncertain. V lost 4 bases and J 2 bases, leaving 10 bases between the germline ends. Germline loops: CDR1 SGHRS, CDR2 YFSETQ. This CDR3 has 14 amino acids. The CDR3 protein is CASSRAGGNQPQHF. CDR3 nucleotide sequence: TGCGCCAGCAGCAGGGCGGGTGGCAATCAGCCCCAGCATTTT. The entire variable domain, with the rest obtained from reference TRBV5-1 and TRBJ1-5, is as follows: KAGVTQTPRYLIKTRGQQVTLSCSPISGHRSVSWYQQTPGQGLQFLFEYFSETQRNKGNFPGRFSGRQFSNSRSEMNVSTLELGDSALYLCASSRAGGNQPQHFGDGTRLSIL.

The sample holds a few counts of this clonotype. The chain uses TRBV12-3 or TRBV12-4 and TRBJ2-1; D not resolved. The length of the CDR3 is 16 residues. The V gene lost 6 bases and the J gene lost 2 bases, with 17 bases spanning the gap. The CDR3 bases are TGTGCCAGCAGACCCAGACCCCCTCATACCTACAATGAGCAGTTCTTC. This sequence encodes CASRPRPPHTYNEQFF.

In its sample, this clonotype was seen a few times. V is TRBV11-2 and J is TRBJ2-7; 8 bases agree with TRBD1. The germline CDR1 and CDR2 sequences are SGHAT and FQNNGV. J was trimmed by 5 bases and V by 1 base; bases with no gene match: 7. The CDR3 consists of 15 residues. CDR3 sequence: CASSLVWTGINEQYF. CDR3 coding DNA: TGTGCCAGCAGCTTAGTTTGGACAGGGATCAACGAGCAGTACTTC.

The CDR3 nucleotides read TGTGCCAGCAGCAACCCTTATATGATGGAGGAGGCCAAAAACATTCAGTACTTC. Its protein product is CASSNPYMMEEAKNIQYF. The rearrangement joins TRBV21-1 to TRBJ2-4; the table gives TRBD2 as D, unverified against the DNA. TRBV21-1 is tagged as a pseudogene. The CDR3 spans 18 residues.

This clonotype was detected a few times. The J gene is TRBJ2-5, the V gene TRBV29-1; TRBD2 is a possible D gene (7 bases). Germline CDR1 reads SQVTM; CDR2 reads ANQGSEA. V lost 3 bases to trimming and J lost 4 bases, with 12 bases between them. This CDR3 is 13 amino acids long. CDR3 sequence reads: CSVDGGLGETQYF. The DNA of the CDR3 is TGCAGCGTTGACGGGGGGCTTGGAGAGACCCAGTACTTC. The full variable domain, rest sourced from reference TRBV29-1 and TRBJ2-5, is SAVISQKPSRDICQRGTSLTIQCQVDSQVTMMFWYRQQPGQSLTLIATANQGSEATYESGFVIDKFPISRPNLTFSTLTVSNMSPEDSSIYLCSVDGGLGETQYFGPGTRLLVL.

The chain recombines TRBV5-1 with TRBJ2-7; D may be TRBD1 (6 bases). Germline V gene lookup returns CDR1 SGHRS and CDR2 YFSETQ. This CDR3 has 12 residues. Trimming took 5 bases from V and 7 from J, leaving 13 bases between them. CDR3 sequence: CASRQGSEEQYF. CDR3 DNA sequence: TGCGCCAGCAGGCAGGGGAGTGAGGAGCAGTACTTC.

This clonotype was detected a few times. The V gene is TRBV7-9, the J gene TRBJ2-4, with 8 bases identical to TRBD1. With 7 bases clipped from V and 4 bases from J, the junction kept 6 bases outside the gene matches. The germline V gene encodes CDR1 SEHNR and CDR2 FQNEAQ (reference sequence). The CDR3 loop spans 14 amino acids. CDR3 nucleotide sequence: TGTGCCAGCAACCAGGACAGGGTGAAAAACATTCAGTACTTC. Translated, it gives CASNQDRVKNIQYF.

In this sample, this clonotype turned up a few times. CDR3 residues: CASSRDLRPGELFF. CDR3 in DNA: TGCGCCAGCAGCAGGGATCTGAGGCCCGGGGAGCTGTTTTTT. The rearrangement links TRBV5-1 to TRBJ2-2; D not certain. Germline CDR1 is SGHRS and CDR2 is YFSETQ. This CDR3 spans 14 amino acids. Trimming removed 4 bases from V and 6 bases from J, with 13 bases in between.

This clonotype was observed a handful of times. The chain couples TRBV5-1 to TRBJ2-7; weak D call: TRBD2 (6 bases). This CDR3 has 14 amino acids. The germline V gene has CDR1 SGHRS and CDR2 YFSETQ. V was shortened by 1 base and J by 7 bases, with 15 bases between the two germline ends. In DNA, the CDR3 is TGCGCCAGCAGCTTGTCGACGGGGGTGAGGGAGCAGTACTTC. It specifies CASSLSTGVREQYF. Looking up the rest from reference TRBV5-1 and TRBJ2-7 gives the full variable domain: KAGVTQTPRYLIKTRGQQVTLSCSPISGHRSVSWYQQTPGQGLQFLFEYFSETQRNKGNFPGRFSGRQFSNSRSEMNVSTLELGDSALYLCASSLSTGVREQYFGPGTRLTVT.

The V and J genes are TRBV5-1 and TRBJ2-1, with 7 bases matching TRBD2. The germline CDR1 and CDR2 sequences are SGHRS and YFSETQ. With V trimmed by 5 bases and J by 3 bases, 8 bases remained unmatched. The CDR3 has 15 amino acids. The CDR3 protein is CASSYLAELYNEQFF. In nucleotides, the CDR3 is TGCGCCAGCAGTTACCTAGCGGAGCTCTACAATGAGCAGTTCTTC.

This clonotype was detected a few times. The V and J genes are TRBV5-1 and TRBJ2-5; a possible D gene is TRBD2 (6 bases). This CDR3 has 15 amino acids. Trimming took 1 base from V and 5 from J, leaving 15 bases between them. Germline CDR1 and CDR2: SGHRS and YFSETQ. CDR3: CASSLLREAGETQYF. CDR3 nucleotide sequence: TGCGCCAGCAGCTTGCTGAGGGAGGCCGGGGAGACCCAGTACTTC.

The rearrangement joins TRBV6-2 or TRBV6-3 to TRBJ2-3; 7 nucleotides agree with TRBD2. Germline values: CDR1 MNHEY, CDR2 SVGEGT. This CDR3 region has 16 residues. V lost 2 bases to trimming and J lost 2 bases; unmatched junction nucleotides: 7. In nucleotides, the CDR3 is TGTGCCAGCAGTTACCGTCGAGCGGGAACCACAGATACGCAGTATTTT. Amino acids: CASSYRRAGTTDTQYF.

This chain joins TRBV29-1 and TRBJ2-7, with 13 bases identical to TRBD2. The germline gives CDR1 SQVTM, CDR2 ANQGSEA. The CDR3 covers 14 residues. V shed 3 bases and J 7 bases; nucleotides not matched to a gene: 6. CDR3 coding DNA: TGCAGCGTTGACTCCGGACTAGCGGGAGAAGAGCAGTACTTC. Translating it yields CSVDSGLAGEEQYF.

The table lists this clonotype with a few counts. V and J are TRBV6-1 and TRBJ2-7; D call uncertain. Germline CDR1 reads MNHNS; CDR2 reads SASEGT. V was pared by 0 bases and J by 0 bases, with 6 bases between. The CDR3 has 14 residues. In DNA, the CDR3 is TGTGCCAGCAGTGAAGCCCGGAGCTCCTACGAGCAGTACTTC. Its protein product is CASSEARSSYEQYF.

This clonotype was recorded many times. This sequence joins TRBV5-1 and TRBJ2-1; D remains ambiguous. V lost 0 bases and J 6 bases, leaving 4 bases between the germline ends. The CDR3 runs 12 residues. Germline lookup yields CDR1 SGHRS and CDR2 YFSETQ. The CDR3 DNA reads TGCGCCAGCAGCTTGGGAGTCAATGAGCAGTTCTTC. Amino acid sequence: CASSLGVNEQFF. Drawing the rest from reference TRBV5-1 and TRBJ2-1, the complete variable domain is KAGVTQTPRYLIKTRGQQVTLSCSPISGHRSVSWYQQTPGQGLQFLFEYFSETQRNKGNFPGRFSGRQFSNSRSEMNVSTLELGDSALYLCASSLGVNEQFFGPGTRLTVL.

In its sample, this clonotype was seen a few times. The chain combines TRBV20-1 with TRBJ2-1; 11 bases are a match to TRBD2. CDR3 size: 17 residues. CDR1 is DFQATT and CDR2 is SNEGSKA in the germline V gene (reference sequence). After removal of 5 bases from V and 7 bases from J, the junction contained 16 bases not matched to a gene. CDR3 sequence reads: CSAGSSNLAGGLNEQFF. CDR3 bases: TGCAGTGCTGGTTCGTCAAATCTAGCGGGAGGACTGAATGAGCAGTTCTTC.

This sequence joins TRBV6-5 and TRBJ1-6; 8 nucleotides match TRBD1. Trimming at V came to 4 bases and at J to 2 bases, leaving 4 bases not matched to a gene. This CDR3 is 16 amino acids long. Germline lookup yields CDR1 MNHEY and CDR2 SVGAGI. CDR3 bases: TGTGCCAGCAGTTCAAGACAGGGGACCTATAATTCACCCCTCCACTTT. Translated: CASSSRQGTYNSPLHF.